A single sample gave rise to the 32 T cell receptor beta chains below, sequenced in a study of cytomegalovirus exposure and HLA in healthy donors. PCR was performed using 60 Vbeta and 13 Jbeta primers. TCRdb's table, derived via immunoSEQ multiplex PCR, lists solely in-frame clones and lacks some. The repertoire has roughly 220,000 clones, 82% of them found once; the top ten carry less than 3.5%. The sample was PBMCs. The receptors shown here come from a woman aged 40 to 50 in good health and CMV-seronegative.

Only a few counts were recorded for this clone. The chain has TRBV30 and TRBJ2-1; 7 bases are a match to TRBD1. The CDR3 loop spans 15 amino acids. The junction had 13 bases not matched to a gene; V was cut back by 5 bases and J by 6 bases. CDR1 is GTSNPN, CDR2 SVGIG, per germline (reference sequence). The DNA of the CDR3 is TGTGCCTGGGGCTACGGACAGGTCCGGGGCAATGAGCAGTTCTTC. Translating it yields CAWGYGQVRGNEQFF.

The count of this clone is one. The V and J genes are TRBV27 and TRBJ2-7, with 15 bases aligning to TRBD2. CDR1 and CDR2 (germline): MNHEY, SMNVEV (reference sequence). The CDR3 covers 17 residues. Trimming cost V 6 bases and J 3 bases; bases outside gene matches: 9. The CDR3 protein is CASSQGPGLAGGYEQYF. The CDR3 nucleotides read TGTGCCAGCAGCCAAGGCCCGGGACTAGCGGGAGGCTACGAGCAGTACTTC.

The rearrangement links TRBV2 to TRBJ2-5; no clear D gene. This CDR3 has 11 residues. Germline lookup yields CDR1 SNHLY and CDR2 FYNNEI. V was trimmed by 4 bases and J by 5 bases, leaving 5 bases between them. The DNA for the CDR3 is TGTGCCAGCAGTGGAGTCGAGACCCAGTACTTC. Translated: CASSGVETQYF.

V usage is TRBV25-1 and J usage is TRBJ1-1, with 7 bases that match TRBD1. Germline V lookup: CDR1 MGHDK, CDR2 SYGVNS. V shed 4 bases and J 10 bases; nucleotides not matched to a gene: 3. The CDR3 sequence is 11 residues long. The CDR3 DNA sequence: TGTGCCAGCAGTGTACAGGGGCGAGCTTTCTTT. It specifies CASSVQGRAFF.

With respect to this clone: A read error may produce the germline difference seen at one junction end. This specimen includes other DNA sequences encoding the same CDR3. This chain joins TRBV5-6 and TRBJ2-5, with no clear D. CDR1 and CDR2 from the germline V gene are SGHDT and YYEEEE. The CDR3 has 14 amino acids. CDR3 in DNA: TGCGCCAGCAGCTTATCACAGACCGAAGAGACCCAGTACTTC. This translates into CASSLSQTEETQYF. The whole variable domain, filled in from reference TRBV5-6 and TRBJ2-5, reads DAGVTQSPTHLIKTRGQQVTLRCSPKSGHDTVSWYQQALGQGPQFIFQYYEEEERQRGNFPDRFSGHQFPNYSSELNVNALLLGDSALYLCASSLSQTEETQYFGPGTRLLVL.

The rearrangement uses TRBV9 and TRBJ1-2; D may be TRBD1 (6 bases). The CDR3 has 16 amino acids. Germline loops: CDR1 SGDLS, CDR2 YYNGEE. V dropped 6 bases and J dropped 4 bases, with 22 bases sitting between them. In DNA form, the CDR3 reads TGTGCCAGCACGCAAACTCACAGGGCGCATGGCTATGGCTACACCTTC. It specifies CASTQTHRAHGYGYTF.

CDR3 sequence (DNA): TGTGCCAGCAGTCAGGGATACCGTCAGCAGCCCCAGCATTTT. It yields the protein CASSQGYRQQPQHF. The V and J genes are TRBV27 and TRBJ1-5, with D possibly matching TRBD1 (5 bases). The CDR3 runs 14 residues. Per the germline V gene, CDR1 is MNHEY and CDR2 is SMNVEV (reference sequence). V lost 5 bases and J 7 bases, leaving 15 bases between the germline ends.

The gene calls are TRBV29-1 and TRBJ1-2, with D possibly matching TRBD1 (6 bases). The V end was cut by 4 bases, the J end by 1 base, with 10 bases between. Germline assignment: CDR1 SQVTM and CDR2 ANQGSEA. The CDR3 runs to 13 residues. The CDR3 sequence: CSVVGQINYGYTF. In DNA, the CDR3 is TGCAGCGTTGTAGGACAGATTAACTATGGCTACACCTTC.

The chain combines TRBV11-2 with TRBJ2-3; TRBD1 agrees at 11 bases. V shed 7 bases and J 2 bases; nucleotides not matched to a gene: 8. Germline CDR1 SGHAT, CDR2 FQNNGV. This CDR3 is 16 amino acids long. In DNA, the CDR3 is TGTGCCAGCAAACCAGGACAGGGGGCGATCACAGATACGCAGTATTTT. The encoded protein is CASKPGQGAITDTQYF.

V is TRBV7-6 and J is TRBJ2-2; weak D call: TRBD2 (5 bases). The CDR3 has 15 residues. V was trimmed by 7 bases and J by 2 bases, leaving 14 bases between them. Germline V CDR1 and CDR2: SGHVS, FNYEAQ. Here the CDR3 DNA reads TGTGCCAGCAAGGAGGACCTTATAAACACCGGGGAGCTGTTTTTT. The encoded protein is CASKEDLINTGELFF.

DNA of the CDR3: TGTGCCAGCAGCCCCTCGACAGGATCGGACACTGAAGCTTTCTTT. It is translated as CASSPSTGSDTEAFF. The rearrangement joins TRBV14 to TRBJ1-1; D may be TRBD1 (6 bases). The CDR3 is 15 amino acids. Germline assignment: CDR1 SGHDN and CDR2 FVKESK. V lost 4 bases to trimming and J lost 3 bases, with 15 bases between them.

The chain combines TRBV5-1 with TRBJ1-2; 7 bases fit TRBD1. The germline V gene encodes CDR1 SGHRS and CDR2 YFSETQ. Trimming took 4 bases from V and 5 from J; bases not matched to a gene: 2. CDR3 length equals 12 residues. The CDR3 DNA follows: TGCGCCAGCAGCCGGGACAGTTATGGCTACACCTTC. Translated: CASSRDSYGYTF.

The chain is built from TRBV19 and TRBJ1-1; D remains unclear. The CDR3 contains 13 residues. Trimming shortened V by 0 bases and J by 5 bases, and 7 bases separated the two germline ends. CDR1 and CDR2 (germline): LNHDA, SQIVND (reference sequence). The CDR3 DNA reads as TGTGCCAGTAGTATAGACCCGAGTACTGAAGCTTTCTTT. As protein: CASSIDPSTEAFF.

The chain has TRBV7-9 and TRBJ2-1, with 10 bases that match TRBD1. Germline CDR1 is SEHNR and CDR2 is FQNEAQ (reference sequence). This CDR3 region has 15 residues. After removal of 4 bases from V and 6 bases from J, the junction contained 6 bases not matched to a gene. The CDR3: CASSSDRGLSNEQFF. The CDR3 region has the DNA TGTGCCAGCAGCTCCGACAGGGGGCTGTCCAATGAGCAGTTCTTC.

The V gene is TRBV5-1, the J gene TRBJ2-3, with TRBD2 as a possible D gene (6 bases). Germline assignment: CDR1 SGHRS and CDR2 YFSETQ. CDR3 length: 14 amino acids. V shed 6 bases and J shed 1 base, with 12 bases lying between them. The CDR3 loop is CASTLGTRTDTQYF. CDR3 in DNA: TGCGCCAGCACACTCGGGACTCGCACAGATACGCAGTATTTT.

V gene TRBV5-1 combines with J gene TRBJ1-1; 10 nucleotides line up with TRBD1. The CDR3 loop spans 15 amino acids. Germline V gene lookup returns CDR1 SGHRS and CDR2 YFSETQ. J lost 4 bases, V lost 4 bases, and 7 bases had no gene match. In nucleotides, the CDR3 is TGCGCCAGCAGCCCACAATGGACAGGGGGCACTGAAGCTTTCTTT. This translates into CASSPQWTGGTEAFF.

In this sample, this clone turned up a few times. V and J are TRBV7-9 and TRBJ1-5, with 10 bases matching TRBD1. Unmatched junction bases numbered 18, after V lost 5 bases and J lost 5 bases. Germline CDR1 SEHNR, CDR2 FQNEAQ (reference sequence). The length of the CDR3 is 19 residues. CDR3 in DNA: TGTGCCAGCAGCCTAGGGCCTGGGACAGGGGTAAGTAAGGATCAGCCCCAGCATTTT. It yields the protein CASSLGPGTGVSKDQPQHF.

The rearrangement links TRBV9 to TRBJ1-5; 8 bases line up with TRBD1. V lost 3 bases and J lost 4; bases outside the gene matches: 3. This CDR3 is built from 14 residues. Germline V lookup: CDR1 SGDLS, CDR2 YYNGEE. The CDR3 is CASSARTGNQPQHF. The CDR3 nucleotides read TGTGCCAGCAGCGCTCGGACAGGGAATCAGCCCCAGCATTTT. The full variable domain, its missing parts supplied by reference TRBV9 and TRBJ1-5, is DSGVTQTPKHLITATGQRVTLRCSPRSGDLSVYWYQQSLDQGLQFLIQYYNGEERAKGNILERFSAQQFPDLHSELNLSSLELGDSALYFCASSARTGNQPQHFGDGTRLSIL.

This clone was picked up a small number of times. The chain combines TRBV7-2 with TRBJ1-1, with D unclear. Per germline, CDR1 SGHTA and CDR2 FQGNSA. The CDR3 length is 12 residues. V was cut by 6 bases and J by 10 bases, with 15 bases left in between. The CDR3 spells CASSTWPQAAFF. CDR3 sequence (DNA): TGTGCCAGCAGTACTTGGCCTCAGGCAGCTTTCTTT.

This clone has more than one count but fewer than ten. The chain has TRBV15 and TRBJ2-5; TRBD1 might be the D (5 bases). The V and J ends lost 0 bases and 5 bases respectively, with 10 bases between them. Looked up from germline, CDR1 is LNHNV and CDR2 is YYDKDF (reference sequence). The CDR3 spans 14 residues. The CDR3 sequence is CATSRDSDSETQYF. CDR3 nucleotides: TGTGCCACCAGCAGAGATTCAGACAGTGAGACCCAGTACTTC. Full variable domain (outside the CDR3, taken from reference TRBV15 and TRBJ2-5): DAMVIQNPRYQVTQFGKPVTLSCSQTLNHNVMYWYQQKSSQAPKLLFHYYDKDFNNEADTPDNFQSRRPNTSFCFLDIRSPGLGDTAMYLCATSRDSDSETQYFGPGTRLLVL.

The V and J genes are TRBV11-2 and TRBJ1-3; unclear D gene. The CDR3 is 15 amino acids. The V gene's germline CDR1 is SGHAT and CDR2 FQNNGV. The V end lost 1 base, the J end lost 2 bases, and 9 bases lay between the germline ends. Written as DNA, the CDR3 is TGTGCCAGCAGCTTAGTTCAGGTGGCTGGAAACACCATATATTTT. It is translated as CASSLVQVAGNTIYF.

The chain combines TRBV10-2 with TRBJ2-2, with D maybe TRBD2 (5 bases). The CDR3 runs 15 residues. V lost 1 base, J lost 5 bases, and 11 bases lay in between. Germline assignment: CDR1 WSHSY and CDR2 SAAADI. The CDR3 region is CASSEWLPGTGELFF. The CDR3 bases are TGCGCCAGCAGTGAGTGGCTACCGGGAACCGGGGAGCTGTTTTTT.

This clone was seen just once. CDR3 DNA: TGTGCCAGCAGCGTATTGGAGGGCGGCACAGATACGCAGTATTTT. It yields the protein CASSVLEGGTDTQYF. The rearrangement links TRBV9 to TRBJ2-3, with a weak D call TRBD2 (6 bases). Trimming removed 1 base at V and 1 base at J, with 10 bases between. The germline V gene encodes CDR1 SGDLS and CDR2 YYNGEE. The CDR3 loop spans 15 amino acids.

The V call is TRBV7-8, the J call TRBJ1-5; unclear D gene. This CDR3 has 13 residues. V was pared by 1 base and J by 4 bases, with 5 bases between. Germline CDR1 reads SGHVS; CDR2 reads FQNEAQ. The CDR3: CASSLERNQPQHF. The CDR3, as DNA: TGTGCCAGCAGCTTAGAGAGGAATCAGCCCCAGCATTTT.

The V gene is TRBV6-4, the J gene TRBJ2-3, with TRBD2 matching over 11 bases. V trimming: 5 bases; J trimming: 0 bases; junction bases outside the gene matches: 1. Per the germline V gene, CDR1 is MRHNA and CDR2 is SNTAGT. This CDR3 region has 15 residues. The CDR3, as DNA: TGTGCCAGCAGTCGGACTAGCGGGAGCACAGATACGCAGTATTTT. Translated, it gives CASSRTSGSTDTQYF.

This clone was counted between two and nine times. This rearrangement joins TRBV5-4 to TRBJ1-1; D is possibly TRBD1 (6 bases). The length of the CDR3 is 13 residues. Germline loops: CDR1 SGHNT, CDR2 YYREEE (reference sequence). Trimming took 4 bases from V and 3 from J, leaving 10 bases between them. The CDR3 DNA is TGTGCCAGCAGCCCCCCAGGGGACACTGAAGCTTTCTTT. Its protein product is CASSPPGDTEAFF.

This chain joins TRBV6-1 and TRBJ1-4, with 11 bases that match TRBD1. Germline CDR1 is MNHNS and CDR2 is SASEGT. CDR3 length: 14 residues. V was pared by 7 bases and J by 8 bases, with 6 bases of the junction left unmatched. The CDR3 here is CASIPGTGGEKLFF. CDR3 bases: TGTGCCAGCATTCCCGGGACAGGGGGAGAAAAACTGTTTTTT.

V gene TRBV29-1 combines with J gene TRBJ2-5; 9 positions match TRBD2. V shed 4 bases and J 7 bases; nucleotides not matched to a gene: 10. Germline V gene data show CDR1 as SQVTM and CDR2 as ANQGSEA. The CDR3 totals 14 residues. CDR3 nucleotide sequence: TGCAGCGTTGTTGGGGGACTAGCTTCGGGGACCCAGTACTTC. It yields the protein CSVVGGLASGTQYF. The variable domain in full, completed from reference TRBV29-1 and TRBJ2-5, reads SAVISQKPSRDICQRGTSLTIQCQVDSQVTMMFWYRQQPGQSLTLIATANQGSEATYESGFVIDKFPISRPNLTFSTLTVSNMSPEDSSIYLCSVVGGLASGTQYFGPGTRLLVL.

V usage is TRBV9 and J usage is TRBJ2-3; the match to TRBD1 covers 7 bases. J gave up 2 bases and V 3 bases, and 6 bases lay outside the gene matches. The CDR3 runs to 15 residues. Germline assignment: CDR1 SGDLS and CDR2 YYNGEE. CDR3 coding DNA: TGTGCCAGCAGCGGATCCGGGACAGACACAGATACGCAGTATTTT. Translating it yields CASSGSGTDTDTQYF. Using reference TRBV9 and TRBJ2-3 for the parts outside the CDR3, the full variable domain is DSGVTQTPKHLITATGQRVTLRCSPRSGDLSVYWYQQSLDQGLQFLIQYYNGEERAKGNILERFSAQQFPDLHSELNLSSLELGDSALYFCASSGSGTDTDTQYFGPGTRLTVL.

The genes are TRBV10-3 and TRBJ2-7; D not certain. The CDR3 length is 14 residues. CDR1 ENHRY and CDR2 SYGVKD come from the germline V gene. V was clipped by 5 bases and J by 6 bases, with 17 bases between them. The CDR3, as DNA: TGTGCCATCAGTAATTTGGCAGCGCGCTCCGAGCAGTACTTC. It codes for CAISNLAARSEQYF.

The chain links TRBV27 to TRBJ2-7; 10 positions match TRBD2. J lost 1 base, V lost 3 bases, and 3 bases had no gene match. This CDR3 comprises 15 residues. Germline CDR1 and CDR2: MNHEY and SMNVEV (reference sequence). In nucleotides, the CDR3 is TGTGCCAGCAGTTTTGCAGCGGGAGGGTCCTACGAGCAGTACTTC. Translating gives CASSFAAGGSYEQYF.

V usage is TRBV27 and J usage is TRBJ2-7; the D gene is possibly TRBD2 (5 bases). CDR3 length: 11 residues. V gave up 8 bases and J gave up 1 base, with 6 bases separating them. Germline loops: CDR1 MNHEY, CDR2 SMNVEV (reference sequence). Written as DNA, the CDR3 is TGTGCCAGCGGGAGATCCTACGAGCAGTACTTC. Protein sequence: CASGRSYEQYF.